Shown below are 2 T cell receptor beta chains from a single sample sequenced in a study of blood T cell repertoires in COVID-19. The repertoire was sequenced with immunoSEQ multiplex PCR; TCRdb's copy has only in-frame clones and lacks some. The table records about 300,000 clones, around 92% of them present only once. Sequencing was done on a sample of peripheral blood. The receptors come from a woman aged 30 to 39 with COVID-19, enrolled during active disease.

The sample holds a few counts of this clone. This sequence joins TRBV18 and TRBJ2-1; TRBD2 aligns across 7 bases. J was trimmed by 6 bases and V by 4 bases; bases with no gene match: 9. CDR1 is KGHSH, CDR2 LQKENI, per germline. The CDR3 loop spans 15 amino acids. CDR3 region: CASSQSGLLTNEQFF. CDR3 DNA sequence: TGTGCCAGCTCACAATCGGGACTATTAACCAATGAGCAGTTCTTC.

The CDR3 nucleotides are TGTGCCACCAGTGCTACCGGACAGAAGAACACTGAAGCTTTCTTT. Translated: CATSATGQKNTEAFF. The V and J genes are TRBV24-1 and TRBJ1-1, with D perhaps TRBD1 (6 bases). Germline-derived CDR1 and CDR2 are KGHDR and SFDVKD. The CDR3 contains 15 residues. V dropped 5 bases and J dropped 1 base, with 13 bases sitting between them.